A selection of T cell receptor beta chains follows, all from one sample in a study of PD-1 blockade in classical Hodgkin lymphoma. Generated by immunoSEQ multiplex PCR, the TCRdb table keeps only in-frame clones and is missing some. The sample consists of 43,000 or so clones, approximately 70% of them appearing once. The material was peripheral blood mononuclear cells (PBMCs), obtained at baseline. The receptors derive from a human donor with classical Hodgkin lymphoma. Both conserved end residues are part of each CDR3. Each record gives: D gene, V gene, clone size, J gene, CDR3 protein, CDR3 DNA. D genes are given only for firm matches. For some rows the clone size is stated as once, few or many, or as a class when expanded; others skip it.

D: NA; V: TRBV7-8; size: NA; J: TRBJ2-7; CDR3: CASSLASHRTSSYEQYF; DNA: TGTGCCAGCAGCTTAGCGTCTCACAGGACAAGCTCCTACGAGCAGTACTTC
D: TRBD1; V: TRBV6-6; size: NA; J: TRBJ2-7; CDR3: CASSRQGKNEQYF; DNA: TGTGCCAGCAGTCGACAGGGTAAAAACGAGCAGTACTTC
D: TRBD1; V: TRBV5-1; size: NA; J: TRBJ1-1; CDR3: CASSQDRANTEAFF; DNA: TGCGCCAGCAGCCAAGACAGGGCGAACACTGAAGCTTTCTTT
D: NA; V: TRBV28; size: NA; J: TRBJ1-2; CDR3: CASSATGNRNYGYTF; DNA: TGTGCCAGCAGTGCGACAGGTAACCGGAACTATGGCTACACCTTC
D: TRBD1; V: TRBV2; size: once; J: TRBJ1-5; CDR3: CASSFQTGPNQPQHF; DNA: TGTGCCAGCAGTTTTCAGACAGGGCCCAATCAGCCCCAGCATTTT
D: NA; V: TRBV7-9; size: NA; J: TRBJ2-7; CDR3: CASSPDTGYEQYF; DNA: TGTGCCAGCAGCCCAGACACCGGCTACGAGCAGTACTTC
D: NA; V: TRBV7-9; size: NA; J: TRBJ2-7; CDR3: CASSYLGTAEEQYF; DNA: TGTGCCAGCAGCTACCTAGGGACCGCGGAAGAGCAGTACTTC
D: NA; V: TRBV2; size: NA; J: TRBJ1-3; CDR3: CASSEQQSFSGNTIYF; DNA: TGTGCCAGCAGTGAACAACAGAGTTTCTCTGGAAACACCATATATTTT
D: NA; V: TRBV15; size: few; J: TRBJ2-7; CDR3: CATSRDGYEQYF; DNA: TGTGCCACCAGCAGAGATGGGTACGAGCAGTACTTC
D: NA; V: TRBV4-2; size: NA; J: TRBJ1-2; CDR3: CASSQDEPAWEGDYGYTF; DNA: TGTGCCAGCAGCCAAGACGAACCCGCTTGGGAGGGTGACTATGGCTACACCTTC
D: NA; V: TRBV27; size: NA; J: TRBJ1-5; CDR3: CASSFGPSGRQPQHF; DNA: TGTGCCAGCAGCTTCGGCCCATCAGGGCGCCAGCCCCAGCATTTT
D: NA; V: TRBV11-2; size: few; J: TRBJ2-2; CDR3: CASSLLAGELFF; DNA: TGTGCCAGCAGCTTATTGGCCGGGGAGCTGTTTTTT
D: TRBD2; V: TRBV4-1; size: NA; J: TRBJ2-5; CDR3: CASSLGWAGDPVDF; DNA: TGCGCCAGCAGCCTCGGATGGGCGGGGGACCCGGTGGACTTC
D: TRBD2; V: TRBV7-2; size: NA; J: TRBJ2-3; CDR3: CASSPTSGGAWDTQYF; DNA: TGTGCCAGCAGCCCCACTAGCGGGGGGGCCTGGGATACGCAGTATTTT
D: NA; V: TRBV9; size: few; J: TRBJ1-6; CDR3: CASSSPGLSSPLHF; DNA: TGTGCCAGCAGCTCCCCGGGGCTGAGTTCACCCCTCCACTTT
D: NA; V: TRBV7-2; size: NA; J: TRBJ1-5; CDR3: CASSSNRIGPQHF; DNA: TGTGCCAGCAGCTCAAACAGGATCGGGCCCCAGCATTTT
D: TRBD2; V: TRBV6-5; size: NA; J: TRBJ2-2; CDR3: CASSYREGTGELFF; DNA: TGTGCCAGCAGTTACAGGGAGGGGACCGGGGAGCTGTTTTTT
D: NA; V: TRBV6-5; size: NA; J: TRBJ2-1; CDR3: CASSYSTAGAYNEQFF; DNA: TGTGCCAGCAGTTATTCGACAGCGGGTGCCTACAATGAGCAGTTCTTC
D: TRBD1; V: TRBV18; size: NA; J: TRBJ2-5; CDR3: CASCPGQDGTQYF; DNA: TGTGCCAGCTGTCCGGGACAGGATGGGACCCAGTACTTC
D: NA; V: TRBV7-9; size: NA; J: TRBJ1-2; CDR3: CASSLAEGQPNYGYTF; DNA: TGTGCCAGCAGCCTCGCGGAAGGACAGCCTAACTATGGCTACACCTTC
D: NA; V: TRBV7-9; size: once; J: TRBJ1-1; CDR3: CASSLVGGVVPEAFF; DNA: TGTGCCAGCAGCTTAGTGGGCGGAGTGGTCCCTGAAGCTTTCTTT
D: TRBD1; V: TRBV5-6; size: few; J: TRBJ1-2; CDR3: CASSRSLDRGNYGYTF; DNA: TGTGCCAGCAGCCGCTCCTTGGACAGGGGTAACTATGGCTACACCTTC
D: NA; V: TRBV25-1; size: NA; J: TRBJ2-7; CDR3: CASSPTGLPTYEQYF; DNA: TGTGCCAGCAGTCCGACGGGGCTACCCACCTACGAGCAGTACTTC
D: TRBD2; V: TRBV15; size: NA; J: TRBJ2-3; CDR3: CATSRTETSGSTDTQYF; DNA: TGTGCCACCAGCCGTACCGAGACTAGCGGTAGCACAGATACGCAGTATTTT
D: TRBD1; V: TRBV2; size: NA; J: TRBJ2-7; CDR3: CAITTGTYEQYF; DNA: TGTGCCATTACGACAGGGACCTACGAGCAGTACTTC
D: NA; V: TRBV9; size: NA; J: TRBJ1-1; CDR3: CASSTPGYTEAFF; DNA: TGTGCCAGCAGCACCCCGGGATATACTGAAGCTTTCTTT
D: NA; V: TRBV6-1; size: NA; J: TRBJ1-2; CDR3: CASSERTGGYTF; DNA: TGTGCCAGCAGTGAAAGGACCGGTGGCTACACCTTC
D: TRBD1; V: TRBV28; size: NA; J: TRBJ1-6; CDR3: CASQTGVGSPLHF; DNA: TGTGCCAGCCAGACAGGGGTTGGTTCACCCCTCCACTTT
D: TRBD2; V: TRBV19; size: NA; J: TRBJ2-7; CDR3: CASRYSGGSSYEQYF; DNA: TGTGCCAGTAGATATAGCGGGGGGAGCTCCTACGAGCAGTACTTC
D: NA; V: TRBV6-5; size: NA; J: TRBJ1-1; CDR3: CASSSHTEAFF; DNA: TGTGCCAGCAGTTCCCACACTGAAGCTTTCTTT
D: NA; V: TRBV11-2; size: NA; J: TRBJ2-7; CDR3: CASSDTRYEQYF; DNA: TGTGCCAGCTCGGACACGAGATACGAGCAGTACTTC
D: NA; V: TRBV9; size: NA; J: TRBJ2-7; CDR3: CASSVDPGPYEQYF; DNA: TGTGCCAGCAGCGTAGATCCGGGCCCTTACGAGCAGTACTTC
D: NA; V: TRBV11-2; size: NA; J: TRBJ2-5; CDR3: CASSLDPQETQYF; DNA: TGTGCCAGCAGCTTAGACCCACAAGAGACCCAGTACTTC
D: TRBD1; V: TRBV5-1; size: few; J: TRBJ1-2; CDR3: CASSVRTGLPVNGYTF; DNA: TGCGCCAGCAGTGTAAGGACAGGGTTGCCTGTGAATGGCTACACCTTC
D: NA; V: TRBV5-4; size: NA; J: TRBJ1-3; CDR3: CASSWQYLHGNTIYF; DNA: TGTGCCAGCAGCTGGCAATATCTTCATGGAAACACCATATATTTT